The 29 T cell receptor beta chains below all came from one sample that was sequenced in a study of blood T cell repertoires in COVID-19 (dated by TCRdb to 2020 to 2022). Library preparation used the immunoSEQ multiplex PCR assay. TCRdb took over this immuneACCESS table, retaining in-frame rearrangements with V and J assigned. Such tables are incomplete; in checked studies, under half of the missing clones stem from an unresolved V gene, and the remainder is unexplained. Counted in this sample were 430,000 or so clones; roughly 89% of them appeared once. 0.7% to 0.85% of the sample is held by the ten biggest clonotypes. Sequenced material: peripheral blood. The receptors were sampled from a man aged 18 to 29 with COVID-19, enrolled during active disease.

The chain recombines TRBV20-1 with TRBJ2-2, with a tentative D call TRBD2 (6 bases). The CDR3 totals 15 residues. Germline loops: CDR1 DFQATT, CDR2 SNEGSKA (reference sequence). Trimming stripped 3 bases from V and 6 bases from J, with 17 bases between. DNA for the CDR3: TGCAGTGCTAGTTTCAGTGGGAGGAGCGCCGGGGAGCTGTTTTTT. The encoded protein is CSASFSGRSAGELFF.

This clone has only a few counts. J is TRBJ2-7 and V is TRBV5-6; 7 bases map to TRBD1. V gave up 4 bases and J gave up 3 bases; unmatched junction bases: 7. This CDR3 has 14 amino acids. Germline V lookup: CDR1 SGHDT, CDR2 YYEEEE. Here the CDR3 reads CASSGPTGVYEQYF. DNA of the CDR3: TGTGCCAGCAGCGGACCCACAGGGGTCTACGAGCAGTACTTC.

The chain combines TRBV2 with TRBJ2-3; the match to TRBD2 covers 9 bases. In germline, CDR1 is SNHLY, CDR2 FYNNEI. The CDR3 consists of 15 residues. V lost 8 bases and J lost 3; bases outside the gene matches: 9. The CDR3 here is CASAGGPARTDTQYF. The CDR3 DNA reads TGTGCCAGCGCGGGAGGGCCCGCCCGTACAGATACGCAGTATTTT.

The chain carries TRBV14 and TRBJ2-5; 11 nucleotides match TRBD2. Germline-derived CDR1 and CDR2 are SGHDN and FVKESK. The V and J ends lost 9 bases and 4 bases, in that order; junction bases with no gene match: 10. The CDR3 loop spans 15 amino acids. The CDR3 coding sequence is TGTGCCAGTGGGCGGGGACTAGCGGTTCTAGAGACCCAGTACTTC. It is translated as CASGRGLAVLETQYF.

CDR3 protein: CASSWDRNTEAFF. The CDR3 DNA is TGTGCCAGCAGTTGGGACAGGAACACTGAAGCTTTCTTT. The rearrangement uses TRBV5-8 and TRBJ1-1; TRBD1 aligns across 7 bases. The length of the CDR3 is 13 residues. The junction had 2 bases not matched to a gene; V was cut back by 5 bases and J by 1 base. The germline CDR1 and CDR2 sequences are SGHTS and YDEGEE.

The chain couples TRBV5-1 to TRBJ2-5, with a weak D call TRBD1 (6 bases). The CDR3 extends over 13 amino acids. Deletions cut 5 bases from V and 1 base from J, with 9 bases between. Germline assignment: CDR1 SGHRS and CDR2 YFSETQ. The CDR3 DNA reads as TGCGCCAGCAGAGTGGGGGCCCAAGAGACCCAGTACTTC. Encoded protein: CASRVGAQETQYF.

This clone was seen a single time. The rearrangement links TRBV7-9 to TRBJ2-1; 12 nucleotides match TRBD2. Losses at the gene ends were 5 bases for V and 0 bases for J; bases not matched to a gene: 5. Germline V gene lookup returns CDR1 SEHNR and CDR2 FQNEAQ (reference sequence). The CDR3 is 17 residues long. The CDR3, as DNA: TGTGCCAGCAGCCTAAGGACTAGCGGGATCTCCTACAATGAGCAGTTCTTC. Encoded protein: CASSLRTSGISYNEQFF.

This clone was recorded only once. V usage is TRBV5-1 and J usage is TRBJ2-2, with 7 bases matching TRBD2. CDR3 length equals 14 residues. Germline V gives CDR1 SGHRS, CDR2 YFSETQ. Trimming took 3 bases from V and 6 from J; bases not matched to a gene: 5. The CDR3 DNA is TGCGCCAGCAGCTCCCCGGGGGGAGCCGGGGAGCTGTTTTTT. Its protein product is CASSSPGGAGELFF.

V usage is TRBV10-1 and J usage is TRBJ2-7, with TRBD2 matching over 7 bases. J lost 5 bases, V lost 3 bases, and 4 bases had no gene match. The CDR3 consists of 13 residues. Germline V gene data show CDR1 as WNHNN and CDR2 as SYGVQD (reference sequence). Written as DNA, the CDR3 is TGCGCCAGCAGTGATGGGAGGGACGACGAGCAGTACTTC. Encoded protein: CASSDGRDDEQYF.

The V gene is TRBV18, the J gene TRBJ1-1, with 8 positions matching TRBD1. Germline V gives CDR1 KGHSH, CDR2 LQKENI. The CDR3 is 14 residues long. V was clipped by 6 bases and J by 2 bases; unmatched bases: 5. The CDR3 DNA follows: TGTGCCAGCTCTTCCCAGGGGGCAAACACTGAAGCTTTCTTT. Amino acids: CASSSQGANTEAFF.

This chain connects TRBV4-1 to TRBJ2-2, with TRBD2 matching 9 bases. CDR3 length: 16 amino acids. CDR1 is MGHRA and CDR2 is YSYEKL in the germline V gene. The V segment lost 2 bases and the J segment 7 bases; nucleotides outside the gene matches: 8. The CDR3 DNA reads TGCGCCAGCAGCCAACCCTCGGGACTAGCCGGCGGGGAGCTGTTTTTT. Residues: CASSQPSGLAGGELFF.

The V and J genes are TRBV2 and TRBJ2-3; weak D call: TRBD1 (6 bases). Germline values: CDR1 SNHLY, CDR2 FYNNEI. V shed 5 bases and J shed 2 bases, with 14 bases lying between them. CDR3 size: 15 residues. CDR3: CASSSTGILTDTQYF. CDR3 bases: TGTGCCAGCAGTTCTACAGGGATCCTCACAGATACGCAGTATTTT.

The chain recombines TRBV5-6 with TRBJ1-1; tentatively, D is TRBD1 (6 bases). This CDR3 is 15 amino acids long. Trimming removed 0 bases from V and 1 base from J, with 10 bases in between. CDR1 is SGHDT, CDR2 YYEEEE, per germline. The CDR3 spells CASSLGTAKNTEAFF. The DNA for the CDR3 is TGTGCCAGCAGCTTGGGGACAGCTAAGAACACTGAAGCTTTCTTT.

J is TRBJ2-5 and V is TRBV29-1, with D uncertain. The CDR3 consists of 14 residues. CDR1 is SQVTM and CDR2 is ANQGSEA in the germline V gene. V was clipped by 8 bases and J by 7 bases, with 23 bases between them. CDR3 protein: CSFTVPGAPRTQYF. CDR3 nucleotide sequence: TGCAGCTTCACGGTCCCTGGAGCTCCACGGACCCAGTACTTC.

This chain links TRBV9 with TRBJ1-2, with 7 nucleotides matching TRBD1. V lost 3 bases to trimming and J lost 4 bases; unmatched junction nucleotides: 3. Germline V gene data show CDR1 as SGDLS and CDR2 as YYNGEE. CDR3 size: 13 residues. The CDR3 loop is CASSGTGVYGYTF. The CDR3 DNA follows: TGTGCCAGCAGCGGAACAGGGGTCTATGGCTACACCTTC.

This chain joins TRBV5-1 and TRBJ2-3, with 9 bases matching TRBD1. Germline V gene sequence: CDR1 SGHRS, CDR2 YFSETQ. With V trimmed by 8 bases and J by 1 base, 2 bases remained unmatched. The CDR3 length is 13 residues. Written as DNA, the CDR3 is TGCGCCAGTGGGACAGGGCGCACAGATACGCAGTATTTT. Translated: CASGTGRTDTQYF.

V is TRBV6-2 or TRBV6-3 and J is TRBJ2-1, with 7 bases that match TRBD1. V trimming: 5 bases; J trimming: 12 bases; junction bases outside the gene matches: 10. The CDR3 totals 13 residues. CDR1 and CDR2 (germline): MNHEY, SVGEGT. CDR3 protein: CASSGIQGLRQFF. Here the CDR3 DNA reads TGTGCCAGCAGTGGAATACAGGGGCTTCGGCAGTTCTTC.

The chain links TRBV4-2 to TRBJ2-1, with unresolved D. Deletions cut 1 base from V and 4 bases from J, with 17 bases between. CDR1 and CDR2 (germline): LGHNA, YNFKEQ. The CDR3 length is 17 residues. This chain's CDR3 is CASSQVIADMTYNEQFF. In nucleotides, the CDR3 is TGTGCCAGCAGCCAAGTCATTGCGGATATGACGTACAATGAGCAGTTCTTC.

This clone has just one count. The V call is TRBV2, the J call TRBJ2-5; D possibly corresponds to TRBD1 (6 bases). V was clipped by 4 bases and J by 4 bases, with 13 bases between them. This CDR3 region has 14 residues. Germline V lookup: CDR1 SNHLY, CDR2 FYNNEI. CDR3 loop: CASSVGRGRETQYF. The CDR3 DNA sequence: TGTGCCAGCAGTGTAGGCAGGGGTAGAGAGACCCAGTACTTC.

This clone has a handful of counts. This rearrangement joins TRBV11-1 to TRBJ2-7; 8 bases line up with TRBD2. The length of the CDR3 is 16 residues. Germline V CDR1 and CDR2: SGHAT, FQDESV (reference sequence). With 3 bases clipped from V and 0 bases from J, the junction kept 7 bases outside the gene matches. Here the CDR3 reads CASSLGRLAHSYEQYF. CDR3 nucleotides: TGTGCCAGCAGCTTGGGGCGACTAGCGCACTCCTACGAGCAGTACTTC.

The V and J genes are TRBV29-1 and TRBJ1-2; D is unclear. The V gene lost 1 base and the J gene lost 4 bases, with 16 bases spanning the gap. The length of the CDR3 is 15 residues. Germline CDR1 reads SQVTM; CDR2 reads ANQGSEA. The CDR3 DNA reads as TGCAGCGTTGAAGCATACGGGGTTGGTAGCTATGGCTACACCTTC. It specifies CSVEAYGVGSYGYTF.

The J gene is TRBJ2-2, the V gene TRBV7-2; TRBD1 is a possible D gene (5 bases). This CDR3 is 16 amino acids long. Germline loops: CDR1 SGHTA, CDR2 FQGNSA. V shed 6 bases and J shed 3 bases, with 17 bases lying between them. The CDR3 DNA is TGTGCCAGCAGTCCCCAGGGTCAGGTTTACACCGGGGAGCTGTTTTTT. Its translation: CASSPQGQVYTGELFF.

The V and J genes are TRBV5-1 and TRBJ2-7; 7 bases fit TRBD2. The CDR3 totals 14 residues. Germline V gene lookup returns CDR1 SGHRS and CDR2 YFSETQ. With V trimmed by 0 bases and J by 5 bases, 5 bases remained unmatched. Written as DNA, the CDR3 is TGCGCCAGCAGCTTGGCCAGCGGGATCGACGAGCAGTACTTC. Protein product: CASSLASGIDEQYF.

The rearrangement uses TRBV30 and TRBJ1-6; possibly TRBD1 for D (5 bases). The V gene lost 4 bases and the J gene lost 7 bases, with 14 bases spanning the gap. CDR1 GTSNPN and CDR2 SVGIG come from the germline V gene (reference sequence). This CDR3 has 14 residues. The CDR3 DNA reads TGTGCCTGGACAGGCCTGGACATGAATTCACCCCTCCACTTT. It specifies CAWTGLDMNSPLHF.

This chain links TRBV13 with TRBJ2-7; no clear D gene. The germline V and J ends were trimmed by 0 bases and 0 bases, with 6 bases remaining between them. CDR1 is PRHDT and CDR2 is FYEKMQ in the germline V gene (reference sequence). The CDR3 extends over 14 amino acids. CDR3 sequence: CASSLGSPSYEQYF. CDR3 nucleotide sequence: TGTGCCAGCAGCTTAGGTAGCCCCTCCTACGAGCAGTACTTC.

This clone was seen only once. Other nucleotide sequences in the sample specify the same CDR3. This sequence joins TRBV2 and TRBJ2-7, with TRBD1 matching 8 bases. Germline V lookup: CDR1 SNHLY, CDR2 FYNNEI. The CDR3 loop spans 12 amino acids. V dropped 7 bases and J dropped 3; count of bases not matched to a gene: 2. The CDR3 DNA reads TGTGCCAGCACCGGACAGGGCTACGAGCAGTACTTC. Its protein is CASTGQGYEQYF.

This clone was counted a single time. This chain uses TRBV19 with TRBJ1-2; 9 nucleotides match TRBD1. The junction had 12 bases not matched to a gene; V was cut back by 7 bases and J by 6 bases. The CDR3 covers 15 residues. From germline, CDR1 is LNHDA and CDR2 SQIVND (reference sequence). The CDR3: CASTWGRQGVNGYTF. The CDR3 DNA is TGTGCCAGTACTTGGGGCCGACAGGGGGTCAATGGCTACACCTTC.

The chain is built from TRBV6-5 and TRBJ1-5; unclear D gene. CDR1 is MNHEY, CDR2 SVGAGI, per germline. The V gene lost 7 bases and the J gene lost 4 bases, with 11 bases spanning the gap. The CDR3 has 13 amino acids. CDR3 residues: CASTRGSNQPQHF. The CDR3 DNA reads TGTGCCAGCACCCGAGGGAGTAATCAGCCCCAGCATTTT.

CDR3 DNA sequence: TGTGCCAGCAGCCTCCAGGGACTAGCGGGGGGCTACGAGCAGTACTTC. It encodes CASSLQGLAGGYEQYF. This sequence joins TRBV3-1 (or the pseudogene TRBV3-2) and TRBJ2-7, with 15 bases lining up with TRBD2. The CDR3 length is 16 residues. Germline V gene data show CDR1 as LGHDT and CDR2 as YNNKEL (reference sequence). V was pared by 4 bases and J by 3 bases, with 4 bases of the junction left unmatched.